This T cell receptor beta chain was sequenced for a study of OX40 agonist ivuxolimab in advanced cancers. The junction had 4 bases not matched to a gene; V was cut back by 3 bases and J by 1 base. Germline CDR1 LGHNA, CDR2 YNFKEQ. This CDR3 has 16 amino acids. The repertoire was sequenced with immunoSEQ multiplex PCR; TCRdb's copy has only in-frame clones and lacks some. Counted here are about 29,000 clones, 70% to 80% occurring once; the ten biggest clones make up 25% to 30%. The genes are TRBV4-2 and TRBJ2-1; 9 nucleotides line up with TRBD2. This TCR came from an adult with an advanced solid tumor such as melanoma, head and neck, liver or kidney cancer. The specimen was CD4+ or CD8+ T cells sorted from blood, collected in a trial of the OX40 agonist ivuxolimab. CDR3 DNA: TGTGCCAGCAGCCAGGGGCGGGGGGGATCCTACAATGAGCAGTTCTTC. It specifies CASSQGRGGSYNEQFF.